What follows are 20 T cell receptor beta chains derived from one specimen sequenced in a study of cytomegalovirus exposure and HLA in healthy donors. With 60 Vbeta and 13 Jbeta primers, the PCR was carried out. Sequencing was performed with immunoSEQ multiplex PCR; in TCRdb, only in-frame clones are kept and a portion is missing. The table counts over 100,000 clones; about 1.8% lies in the top ten. The sample comprised PBMCs. All receptors come from a man aged 18 to 30 in good health and CMV-seronegative.

CDR3 sequence (DNA): TGTGCCAGCAGCCCCCGGAGGGTCGGTAACTACGAGCAGTACTTC. It yields the protein CASSPRRVGNYEQYF. The V gene is TRBV6-5, the J gene TRBJ2-7; D may be TRBD2 (6 bases). The CDR3 length is 15 residues. Trimming pared 6 bases from V and 3 bases from J, leaving 18 bases between. The germline V gene encodes CDR1 MNHEY and CDR2 SVGAGI.

The genes are TRBV15 and TRBJ2-3; TRBD2 might be the D (6 bases). The length of the CDR3 is 16 residues. The germline CDR1 and CDR2 sequences are LNHNV and YYDKDF (reference sequence). V lost 1 base, J lost 2 bases, and 13 bases lay in between. The CDR3 DNA follows: TGTGCCACCAGCAGAGGTAGCGGAGACTACACAGATACGCAGTATTTT. It is translated as CATSRGSGDYTDTQYF.

The chain combines TRBV5-1 with TRBJ2-7, with TRBD1 matching over 10 bases. J lost 2 bases, V lost 4 bases, and 6 bases had no gene match. CDR3 length equals 15 residues. Germline CDR1 SGHRS, CDR2 YFSETQ. The DNA for the CDR3 is TGCGCCAGCAGCACTGCCGGGACAGGGGCCTACGAGCAGTACTTC. Translating gives CASSTAGTGAYEQYF.

V is TRBV7-9 and J is TRBJ1-2, with a possible D match to TRBD1 (6 bases). The CDR3 contains 17 residues. Germline V gene sequence: CDR1 SEHNR, CDR2 FQNEAQ (reference sequence). Trimming cost V 0 bases and J 2 bases, with 16 bases left between them. This CDR3 is CASSLARPDRRNYGYTF. CDR3 DNA sequence: TGTGCCAGCAGCTTAGCGCGGCCGGACAGACGAAACTATGGCTACACCTTC. Full variable domain (outside the CDR3, taken from reference TRBV7-9 and TRBJ1-2): DTGVSQNPRHKITKRGQNVTFRCDPISEHNRLYWYRQTLGQGPEFLTYFQNEAQLEKSRLLSDRFSAERPKGSFSTLEIQRTEQGDSAMYLCASSLARPDRRNYGYTFGSGTRLTVV.

The genes are TRBV28 and TRBJ2-7, with 11 bases matching TRBD1. J gave up 3 bases and V 6 bases, and 7 bases lay outside the gene matches. CDR3 length equals 15 residues. The germline V gene encodes CDR1 MDHEN and CDR2 SYDVKM. Here the CDR3 DNA reads TGTGCCAGCAGCACCCCCGGGACAGGGGGCTACGAGCAGTACTTC. The encoded protein is CASSTPGTGGYEQYF.

V usage is TRBV6-5 and J usage is TRBJ1-2; 8 bases match TRBD1. Germline V CDR1 and CDR2: MNHEY, SVGAGI. Trimming took 2 bases from V and 5 from J; bases not matched to a gene: 4. CDR3 length: 14 residues. CDR3 sequence: CASSYGDRGYGYTF. In DNA, the CDR3 is TGTGCCAGCAGTTACGGTGACAGGGGATATGGCTACACCTTC.

The V gene is TRBV7-3, the J gene TRBJ1-1; D is uncertain. V lost 5 bases, J lost 4 bases, and 14 bases lay in between. The germline V gene encodes CDR1 SGHTA and CDR2 FQGTGA. The CDR3 sequence is 14 residues long. CDR3 residues: CASSPQSHSTEAFF. The CDR3 DNA reads TGTGCCAGCAGCCCCCAGTCTCACAGCACTGAAGCTTTCTTT.

The J gene is TRBJ1-4, the V gene TRBV5-6; 10 bases are shared with TRBD1. The ends lost 4 bases at V and 11 bases at J; junction bases unmatched: 8. The CDR3 contains 14 residues. Germline V gene sequence: CDR1 SGHDT, CDR2 YYEEEE. CDR3 bases: TGTGCCAGCAGCCTAGGGACAGGGGATGTTAAACTGTTTTTT. It yields the protein CASSLGTGDVKLFF.

The J gene is TRBJ2-1, the V gene TRBV25-1; D gene uncertain. Trimming left V 3 bases short and J 6 bases short, with 9 bases between. Looked up from germline, CDR1 is MGHDK and CDR2 is SYGVNS. This CDR3 spans 13 amino acids. The CDR3 loop is CASSDSSLNEQFF. CDR3 nucleotide sequence: TGTGCCAGCAGTGACTCCAGTCTCAATGAGCAGTTCTTC.

The chain links TRBV5-4 to TRBJ2-7; 11 positions agree with TRBD1. The germline V gene encodes CDR1 SGHNT and CDR2 YYREEE (reference sequence). The CDR3 loop spans 15 amino acids. Trimming took 2 bases from V and 4 from J; bases not matched to a gene: 5. The DNA for the CDR3 is TGTGCCAGCAGCTTCCCGGGACAGGGGGTTTACGAGCAGTACTTC. This gives the protein CASSFPGQGVYEQYF.

The V call is TRBV5-1, the J call TRBJ2-3; D is possibly TRBD2 (6 bases). Per the germline V gene, CDR1 is SGHRS and CDR2 is YFSETQ. Trimming cost V 1 base and J 6 bases, with 15 bases left between them. This CDR3 has 15 amino acids. The CDR3 DNA sequence: TGCGCCAGCAGCTTGCATATGGAGGGGACGGATACGCAGTATTTT. It yields the protein CASSLHMEGTDTQYF.

The gene calls are TRBV9 and TRBJ2-5, with D possibly TRBD1 on 6 matching bases. This CDR3 spans 15 amino acids. Trimming left V 1 base short and J 5 bases short, with 15 bases between. CDR1 is SGDLS, CDR2 YYNGEE, per germline. CDR3 coding DNA: TGTGCCAGCAGCGTAACGGGGACATCGGGGGAGACCCAGTACTTC. It encodes CASSVTGTSGETQYF.

The chain is built from TRBV28 and TRBJ2-1; TRBD2 aligns across 9 bases. CDR1 and CDR2 from the germline V gene are MDHEN and SYDVKM. J gave up 9 bases and V 2 bases, and 8 bases lay outside the gene matches. The CDR3 is made up of 15 amino acids. The CDR3 nucleotides are TGTGCCAGCAGTTTAGCCTTAGCGGGAGAGTCTGAGCAGTTCTTC. Protein sequence: CASSLALAGESEQFF.

The rearrangement joins TRBV7-3 to TRBJ2-2; 11 nucleotides line up with TRBD2. After removal of 5 bases from V and 2 bases from J, the junction contained 4 bases not matched to a gene. Germline-derived CDR1 and CDR2 are SGHTA and FQGTGA. The CDR3 extends over 16 amino acids. This chain's CDR3 is CASSTGLAGNTGELFF. The CDR3 DNA reads TGTGCCAGCAGCACTGGACTAGCGGGCAACACCGGGGAGCTGTTTTTT.

The V and J genes are TRBV19 and TRBJ1-5, with 7 nucleotides matching TRBD1. Germline loops: CDR1 LNHDA, CDR2 SQIVND (reference sequence). With V trimmed by 9 bases and J by 2 bases, 10 bases remained unmatched. CDR3 length: 15 residues. CDR3 residues: CARDVDRKGNQPQHF. The CDR3, as DNA: TGTGCCAGAGACGTGGACAGGAAGGGCAATCAGCCCCAGCATTTT.

The chain links TRBV25-1 to TRBJ1-1; possible D gene TRBD1, 5 bases. Germline lookup yields CDR1 MGHDK and CDR2 SYGVNS. V lost 4 bases and J lost 3, with 12 bases in between. This CDR3 contains 14 residues. DNA of the CDR3: TGTGCCAGCAGTGTCACGGAGGGGCACACTGAAGCTTTCTTT. This encodes CASSVTEGHTEAFF.

The chain joins TRBV5-6 to TRBJ1-1; D gene unclear. V lost 2 bases, J lost 4 bases, and 9 bases lay in between. The CDR3 consists of 13 residues. From germline, CDR1 is SGHDT and CDR2 YYEEEE. This chain's CDR3 is CASSLPPGTEAFF. The CDR3, as DNA: TGTGCCAGCAGCTTACCCCCCGGCACTGAAGCTTTCTTT.

The rearrangement joins TRBV7-2 to TRBJ1-6; D is unclear. Trimming left V 1 base short and J 12 bases short, with 16 bases between. CDR3 size: 15 residues. Germline V gene lookup returns CDR1 SGHTA and CDR2 FQGNSA. CDR3 protein: CASSLGAGLVLPLHF. The CDR3 nucleotides are TGTGCCAGCAGCTTAGGGGCAGGTTTAGTGTTACCCCTCCACTTT.

V is TRBV27 and J is TRBJ1-6; D gene ambiguous. V lost 3 bases, J lost 7 bases, and 10 bases lay in between. The length of the CDR3 is 14 residues. Germline lookup yields CDR1 MNHEY and CDR2 SMNVEV (reference sequence). CDR3 sequence reads: CASSFRLPNSPLHF. In nucleotides, the CDR3 is TGTGCCAGCAGTTTCAGGCTCCCCAATTCACCCCTCCACTTT.

The DNA for the CDR3 is TGTGCCAGCGCGCGGGCCTTCCTAGCCAAAAACATTCAGTACTTC. Its protein product is CASARAFLAKNIQYF. The chain couples TRBV27 to TRBJ2-4, with a tentative D call TRBD2 (5 bases). CDR1 and CDR2 (germline): MNHEY, SMNVEV (reference sequence). The CDR3 contains 15 residues. Trimming took 8 bases from V and 0 from J, leaving 14 bases between them.